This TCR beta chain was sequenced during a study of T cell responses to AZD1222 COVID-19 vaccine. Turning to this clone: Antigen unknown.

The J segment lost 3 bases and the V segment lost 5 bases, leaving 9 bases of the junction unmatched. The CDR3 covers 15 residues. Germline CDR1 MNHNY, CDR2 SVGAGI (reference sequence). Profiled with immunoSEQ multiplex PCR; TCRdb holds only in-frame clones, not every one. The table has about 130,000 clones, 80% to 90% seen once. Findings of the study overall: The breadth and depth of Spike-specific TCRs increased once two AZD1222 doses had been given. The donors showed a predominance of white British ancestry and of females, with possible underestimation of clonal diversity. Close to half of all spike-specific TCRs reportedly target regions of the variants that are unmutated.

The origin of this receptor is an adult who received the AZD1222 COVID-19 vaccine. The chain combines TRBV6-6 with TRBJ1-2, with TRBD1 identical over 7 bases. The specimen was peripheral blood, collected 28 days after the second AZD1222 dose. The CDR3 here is CASSRTGERDYGYTF. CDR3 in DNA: TGTGCCAGCAGTCGTACAGGGGAGCGAGACTATGGCTACACCTTC.